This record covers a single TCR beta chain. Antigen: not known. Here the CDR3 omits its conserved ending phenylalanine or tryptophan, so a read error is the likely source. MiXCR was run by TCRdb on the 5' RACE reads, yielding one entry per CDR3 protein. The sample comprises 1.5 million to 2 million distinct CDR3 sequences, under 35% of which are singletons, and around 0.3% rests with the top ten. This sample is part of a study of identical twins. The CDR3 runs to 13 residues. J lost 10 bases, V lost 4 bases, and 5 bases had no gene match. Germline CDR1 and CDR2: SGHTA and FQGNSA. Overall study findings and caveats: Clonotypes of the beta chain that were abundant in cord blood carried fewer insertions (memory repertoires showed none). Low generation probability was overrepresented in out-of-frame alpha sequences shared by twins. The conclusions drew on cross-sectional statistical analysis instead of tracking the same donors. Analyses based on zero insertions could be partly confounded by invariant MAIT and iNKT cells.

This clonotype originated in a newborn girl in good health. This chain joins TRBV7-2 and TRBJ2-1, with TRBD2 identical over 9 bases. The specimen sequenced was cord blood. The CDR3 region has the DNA TGTGCCAGCAGCTCGAGACTAGCGGACGAGCAGTTCTTG. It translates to CASSSRLADEQFL.